This passage covers 10 T cell receptor beta chains from one sample sequenced in a study of blood T cells in healthy people across ages. The authors ran a second PCR of 7 to 11 cycles using a sample-barcoded 5' primer and a J-beta primer mix. In TCRdb, the 5' RACE reads were re-called with MiXCR into one record per CDR3 protein. The sample lists 760,000 or so distinct CDR3 sequences, around 25% seen once, with 9.4% in the top ten. The sample also formed part of further work on T cells of mothers and their children.

Sample: blood. The receptors were sampled from a boy aged 5 to 17 in good health.

V gene TRBV28 combines with J gene TRBJ2-3; D not resolved. CDR3 length: 15 amino acids. Per the germline V gene, CDR1 is MDHEN and CDR2 is SYDVKM. The germline V and J ends were trimmed by 6 bases and 2 bases, with 15 bases remaining between them. This CDR3 reads CASSLPGALTDTQYF. The CDR3 DNA follows: TGTGCCAGCAGCCTTCCGGGCGCTCTCACAGATACGCAGTATTTT.

This clonotype came up a few times. This may be a read error, as it is one base from a much larger clone. The rearrangement links TRBV12-3 or TRBV12-4 to TRBJ1-6; possible D gene TRBD1, 5 bases. The CDR3 totals 15 residues. V was pared by 3 bases and J by 6 bases, with 12 bases between. The CDR3 is CASSLSGIGNSPLHF. DNA of the CDR3: TGTGCCAGCAGTTTGTCAGGGATTGGTAATTCACCCCTCCACTTT.

This chain uses TRBV2 with TRBJ1-5; no clear D gene. The CDR3 totals 13 residues. Trimming took off 8 bases at V and 5 bases at J, with 13 bases between the two ends. The V gene's germline CDR1 is SNHLY and CDR2 FYNNEI. In DNA, the CDR3 is TGTGCCAGCCGCGGGGTCTATCATCAGCCCCAGCATTTT. Encoded protein: CASRGVYHQPQHF.

The rearrangement joins TRBV3-1 to TRBJ2-7; D remains unclear. The assigned J gene may be wrong: the sequence end matches TRBJ2-5 better. The CDR3 loop spans 13 amino acids. CDR1 and CDR2 from the germline V gene are LGHDT and YNNKEL (reference sequence). Written as DNA, the CDR3 is TGTGCCAGCAGCCAAGCGCCCCAAGAGACCCAGTACTTC. It codes for CASSQAPQETQYF.

This clonotype was found many times. The chain links TRBV24-1 to TRBJ2-7; tentatively, D is TRBD1 (5 bases). The CDR3 covers 13 residues. The germline gives CDR1 KGHDR, CDR2 SFDVKD. The germline V and J ends were trimmed by 5 bases and 1 base, with 8 bases remaining between them. The CDR3 loop is CATSGAGSYEQYF. The CDR3 nucleotides read TGTGCCACCAGTGGGGCAGGGTCCTACGAGCAGTACTTC.

The chain carries TRBV2 and TRBJ2-7; D is unclear. Germline-derived CDR1 and CDR2 are SNHLY and FYNNEI. The CDR3 covers 12 residues. V lost 7 bases and J lost 2, with 9 bases in between. The CDR3 is CASILSPYEQYF. The DNA for the CDR3 is TGTGCCAGCATACTCTCCCCCTACGAGCAGTACTTC.

The chain employs TRBV5-8 and TRBJ2-3, with TRBD2 identical over 9 bases. J was trimmed by 2 bases and V by 2 bases; bases with no gene match: 9. The germline V gene has CDR1 SGHTS and CDR2 YDEGEE. CDR3 length: 17 amino acids. Here the CDR3 DNA reads TGTGCCAGCAGCTTTACGCGACTAGCGGAGTTCACAGATACGCAGTATTTT. It is translated as CASSFTRLAEFTDTQYF.

This clonotype was observed a handful of times. An end of the junction does not agree with germline; a read error may underlie this. This chain uses TRBV6-6 with TRBJ2-1; 9 nucleotides align to TRBD2. The CDR3 covers 15 residues. Germline V gives CDR1 MNHNY, CDR2 SVGAGI (reference sequence). The CDR3 region is CASSYVLAGNNEQFF. The CDR3 DNA follows: TGTGCTAGCAGTTACGTGCTAGCGGGAAACAATGAGCAGTTCTTC.

In this sample, this clonotype turned up a few times. J is TRBJ2-5 and V is TRBV9, with unresolved D. Trimming took off 1 base at V and 2 bases at J, with 15 bases between the two ends. This CDR3 has 16 amino acids. Germline values: CDR1 SGDLS, CDR2 YYNGEE. The CDR3 bases are TGTGCCAGCAGCGTAAGTCCCAGAGACGGACAAGAGACCCAGTACTTC. Translated: CASSVSPRDGQETQYF. Together with reference TRBV9 and TRBJ2-5, the CDR3 gives the full variable domain: DSGVTQTPKHLITATGQRVTLRCSPRSGDLSVYWYQQSLDQGLQFLIQYYNGEERAKGNILERFSAQQFPDLHSELNLSSLELGDSALYFCASSVSPRDGQETQYFGPGTRLLVL.

This clonotype was counted only a few times. The chain employs TRBV2 and TRBJ2-1; tentatively, D is TRBD1 (6 bases). CDR3 length equals 14 residues. With 2 bases removed from V and 5 bases from J, the gap between germline ends came to 10 bases. The V gene's germline CDR1 is SNHLY and CDR2 FYNNEI. The CDR3 is CASSETQGHNEQFF. Written as DNA, the CDR3 is TGTGCCAGCAGTGAAACACAGGGTCACAATGAGCAGTTCTTC.